One and the same sample provided the 11 T cell receptor beta chains below, sequenced in a study of shared clonotypes between healthy human individuals. It was CD45RO-negative cells, positively selected for CCR7, that made up naive CD8 cells, with terminally differentiated effector memory CD45RA+ cells excluded. The table came from immunoSEQ multiplex PCR; TCRdb's copy has only in-frame clones and leaves some out. The sample contains about 1,900,000 clones, about 95% of which appear only once. The specimen sequenced was naive CD8+ T cells sorted from blood. These receptors were obtained from a man aged 18 to 29 in good health.

The chain links TRBV2 to TRBJ2-3; 10 bases map to TRBD2. V lost 5 bases to trimming and J lost 2 bases; unmatched junction nucleotides: 4. This CDR3 has 15 amino acids. Germline CDR1 reads SNHLY; CDR2 reads FYNNEI. CDR3 coding DNA: TGTGCCAGCAGTTGGACTAGCGGAACCACAGATACGCAGTATTTT. Translated, it gives CASSWTSGTTDTQYF.

The rearrangement uses TRBV7-3 and TRBJ2-5; no definite D call. Germline CDR1 SGHTA, CDR2 FQGTGA. V was pared by 0 bases and J by 4 bases, with 6 bases between. The CDR3 totals 13 residues. As DNA, the CDR3 is TGTGCCAGCAGCTTAACGATTGCAGAGACCCAGTACTTC. Its protein product is CASSLTIAETQYF.

As for this clone: Other nucleotide sequences from this sample produce the same CDR3. This chain uses TRBV4-1 with TRBJ2-7, with no clear D. The germline V gene has CDR1 MGHRA and CDR2 YSYEKL. The V and J ends lost 1 base and 4 bases respectively, with 8 bases between them. This CDR3 contains 13 residues. The CDR3 coding sequence is TGCGCCAGCAGCCAAGTCGAGTCTTACGAGCAGTACTTC. Protein sequence: CASSQVESYEQYF.

The rearrangement links TRBV4-1 to TRBJ2-1; D is possibly TRBD2 (6 bases). This CDR3 has 13 residues. V shed 0 bases and J shed 9 bases, with 9 bases lying between them. Germline V gene sequence: CDR1 MGHRA, CDR2 YSYEKL. The CDR3 spells CASSQDRGSEQFF. The CDR3 DNA follows: TGCGCCAGCAGCCAAGATCGGGGGTCTGAGCAGTTCTTC.

The V and J genes are TRBV4-3 and TRBJ2-5; TRBD1 might be the D (6 bases). Trimming took off 0 bases at V and 4 bases at J, with 12 bases between the two ends. The CDR3 loop spans 15 amino acids. The germline V gene encodes CDR1 LGHNA and CDR2 YSLEER. CDR3 nucleotides: TGCGCCAGCAGCCAAGATGGGGTAGGGGGAGAGACCCAGTACTTC. This codes for CASSQDGVGGETQYF.

This chain links TRBV7-8 with TRBJ2-2; D remains ambiguous. Germline values: CDR1 SGHVS, CDR2 FQNEAQ. The CDR3 sequence is 15 residues long. The ends were cut back, 3 bases at V and 0 bases at J, with 8 bases in the middle. Here the CDR3 DNA reads TGTGCCAGCAGCTTTGACCGATCGAACACCGGGGAGCTGTTTTTT. It codes for CASSFDRSNTGELFF.

This clone was detected once. This chain links TRBV4-2 with TRBJ2-2, with D tentatively TRBD2 (6 bases). The length of the CDR3 is 17 residues. V was trimmed by 0 bases and J by 0 bases, leaving 11 bases between them. The germline CDR1 and CDR2 sequences are LGHNA and YNFKEQ. Here the CDR3 reads CASSQDPGTPNTGELFF. For the CDR3, the DNA is TGTGCCAGCAGCCAAGATCCGGGGACTCCGAACACCGGGGAGCTGTTTTTT.

The J gene is TRBJ1-2, the V gene TRBV19; D ambiguous. The germline V gene has CDR1 LNHDA and CDR2 SQIVND (reference sequence). There are 14 residues in the CDR3. V was cut by 6 bases and J by 2 bases, with 13 bases left in between. CDR3 region: CASSDVAANYGYTF. The CDR3 DNA is TGTGCCAGTAGCGACGTGGCTGCCAACTATGGCTACACCTTC.

This chain joins TRBV27 and TRBJ2-1, with D unresolved. Germline CDR1 and CDR2: MNHEY and SMNVEV (reference sequence). This CDR3 has 14 residues. V was shortened by 3 bases and J by 4 bases, with 10 bases between the two germline ends. For the CDR3, the DNA is TGTGCCAGCAGTTTGTCTAAGTCTTACAATGAGCAGTTCTTC. Translation gives CASSLSKSYNEQFF.

CDR3 loop: CASSDRDSQGETQYF. CDR3 nucleotide sequence: TGTGCCAGCAGTGATCGAGACAGCCAGGGGGAGACCCAGTACTTC. This sequence joins TRBV25-1 and TRBJ2-5, with D maybe TRBD1 (6 bases). Germline lookup yields CDR1 MGHDK and CDR2 SYGVNS. V lost 3 bases and J lost 5, with 16 bases in between. CDR3 size: 15 residues.

Turning to this clone: One end of the junction fails to match germline, which may point to a read error. V gene TRBV18 combines with J gene TRBJ1-2, with 8 bases that match TRBD1. Germline CDR1 reads KGHSH; CDR2 reads LQKENI. This CDR3 spans 15 amino acids. DNA for the CDR3: TGTGCCAGCTCACCAATCGACAGGGGTGACTATGGCCACACCTTC. It specifies CASSPIDRGDYGHTF.